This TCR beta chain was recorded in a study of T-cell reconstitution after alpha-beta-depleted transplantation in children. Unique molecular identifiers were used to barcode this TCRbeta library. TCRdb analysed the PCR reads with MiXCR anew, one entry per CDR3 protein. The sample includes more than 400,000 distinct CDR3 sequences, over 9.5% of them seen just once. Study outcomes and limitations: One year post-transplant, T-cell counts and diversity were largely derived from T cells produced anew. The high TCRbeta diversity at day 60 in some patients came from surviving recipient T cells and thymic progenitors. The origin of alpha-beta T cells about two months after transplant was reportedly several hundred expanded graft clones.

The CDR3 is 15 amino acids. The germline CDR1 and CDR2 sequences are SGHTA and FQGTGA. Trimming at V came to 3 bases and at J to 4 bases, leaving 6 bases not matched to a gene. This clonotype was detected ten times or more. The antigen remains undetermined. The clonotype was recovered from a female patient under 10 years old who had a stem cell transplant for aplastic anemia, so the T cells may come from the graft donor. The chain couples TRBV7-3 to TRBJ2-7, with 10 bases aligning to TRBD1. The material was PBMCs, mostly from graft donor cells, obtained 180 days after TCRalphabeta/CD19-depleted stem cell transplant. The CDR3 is CASSFRRDRGYEQYF. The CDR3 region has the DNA TGTGCCAGCAGCTTCCGCCGGGACAGGGGTTACGAGCAGTACTTC.